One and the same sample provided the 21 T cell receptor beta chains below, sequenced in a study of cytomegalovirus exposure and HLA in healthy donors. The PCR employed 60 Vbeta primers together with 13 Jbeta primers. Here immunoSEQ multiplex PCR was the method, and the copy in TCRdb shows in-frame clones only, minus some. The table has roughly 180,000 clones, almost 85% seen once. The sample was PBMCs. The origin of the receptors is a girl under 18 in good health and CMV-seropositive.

The CDR3 nucleotides read TGTGCCAGCAGCACAGGCTCTTACAATGAGCAGTTCTTC. Protein product: CASSTGSYNEQFF. The J gene is TRBJ2-1, the V gene TRBV7-3; maybe TRBD1 (5 bases). Per the germline V gene, CDR1 is SGHTA and CDR2 is FQGTGA. V lost 5 bases and J lost 4, with 9 bases in between. The CDR3 spans 13 residues.

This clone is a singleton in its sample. This CDR3 is CASSPPDRGNYGYTF. In nucleotides, the CDR3 is TGTGCCAGCTCACCACCGGACAGGGGTAACTATGGCTACACCTTC. The rearrangement joins TRBV18 to TRBJ1-2, with 9 bases matching TRBD1. J gave up 1 base and V 0 bases, and 0 bases lay outside the gene matches. CDR3 size: 15 residues. Looked up from germline, CDR1 is KGHSH and CDR2 is LQKENI.

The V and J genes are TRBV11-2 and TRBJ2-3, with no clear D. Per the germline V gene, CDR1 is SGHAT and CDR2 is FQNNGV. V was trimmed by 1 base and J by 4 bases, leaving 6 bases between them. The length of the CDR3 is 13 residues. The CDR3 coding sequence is TGTGCCAGCAGCTTAGCGGTCGCAGATACGCAGTATTTT. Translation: CASSLAVADTQYF.

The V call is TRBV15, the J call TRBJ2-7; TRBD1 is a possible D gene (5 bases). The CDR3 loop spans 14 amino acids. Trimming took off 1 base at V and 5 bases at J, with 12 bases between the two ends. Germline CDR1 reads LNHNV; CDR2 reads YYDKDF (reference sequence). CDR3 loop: CATSRVHPGNEQYF. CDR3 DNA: TGTGCCACCAGCAGAGTGCACCCAGGGAACGAGCAGTACTTC.

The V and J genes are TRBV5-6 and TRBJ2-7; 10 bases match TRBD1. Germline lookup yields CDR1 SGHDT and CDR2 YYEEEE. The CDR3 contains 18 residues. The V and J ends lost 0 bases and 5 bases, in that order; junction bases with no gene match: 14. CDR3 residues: CASSLGGQGPLWAHEQYF. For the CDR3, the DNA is TGTGCCAGCAGCTTGGGGGGACAGGGGCCGCTCTGGGCCCACGAGCAGTACTTC.

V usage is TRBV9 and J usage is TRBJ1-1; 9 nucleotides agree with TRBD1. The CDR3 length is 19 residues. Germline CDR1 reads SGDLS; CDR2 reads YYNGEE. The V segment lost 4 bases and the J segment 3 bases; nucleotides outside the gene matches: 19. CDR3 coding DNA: TGTGCCAGCAGCCACAACTTACTCACCGGGACAGGGTCGTACACTGAAGCTTTCTTT. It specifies CASSHNLLTGTGSYTEAFF.

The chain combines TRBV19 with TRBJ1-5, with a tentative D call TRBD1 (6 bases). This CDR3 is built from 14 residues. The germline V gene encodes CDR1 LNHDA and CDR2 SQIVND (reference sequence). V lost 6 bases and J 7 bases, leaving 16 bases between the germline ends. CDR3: CASSTTGQLQPQHF. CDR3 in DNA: TGTGCCAGTAGCACTACAGGGCAGTTGCAGCCCCAGCATTTT.

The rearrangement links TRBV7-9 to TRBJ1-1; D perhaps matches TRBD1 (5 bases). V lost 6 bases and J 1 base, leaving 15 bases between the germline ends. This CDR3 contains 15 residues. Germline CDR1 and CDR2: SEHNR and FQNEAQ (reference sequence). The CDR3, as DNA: TGTGCCAGCAGTGGGGTCGCGGACACGAACACTGAAGCTTTCTTT. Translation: CASSGVADTNTEAFF.

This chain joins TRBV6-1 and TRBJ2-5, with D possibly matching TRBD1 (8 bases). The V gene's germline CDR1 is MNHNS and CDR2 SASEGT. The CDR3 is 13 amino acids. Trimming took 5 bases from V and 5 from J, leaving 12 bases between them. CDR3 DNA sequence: TGTGCCAGCAGTCTACAGGGGGGGGAGACCCAGTACTTC. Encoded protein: CASSLQGGETQYF.

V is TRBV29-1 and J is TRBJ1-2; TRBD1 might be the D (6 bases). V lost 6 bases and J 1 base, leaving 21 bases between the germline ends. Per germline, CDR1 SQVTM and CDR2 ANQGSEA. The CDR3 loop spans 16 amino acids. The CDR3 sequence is CSVLDPTGFYNYGYTF. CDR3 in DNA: TGCAGCGTCCTCGACCCGACAGGATTTTATAACTATGGCTACACCTTC.

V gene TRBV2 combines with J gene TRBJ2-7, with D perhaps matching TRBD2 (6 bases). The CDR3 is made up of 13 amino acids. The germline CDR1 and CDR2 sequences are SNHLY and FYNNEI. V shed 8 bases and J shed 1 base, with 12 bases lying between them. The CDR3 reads CASRGTHSYEQYF. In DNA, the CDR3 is TGTGCCAGCCGGGGGACGCATTCCTACGAGCAGTACTTC.

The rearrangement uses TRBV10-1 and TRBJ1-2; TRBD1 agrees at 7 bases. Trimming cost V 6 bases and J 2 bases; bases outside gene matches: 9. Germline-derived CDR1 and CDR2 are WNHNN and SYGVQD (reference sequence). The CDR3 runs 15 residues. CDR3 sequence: CASSGGRGGNYGYTF. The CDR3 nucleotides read TGCGCCAGCAGCGGAGGGAGAGGGGGCAACTATGGCTACACCTTC.

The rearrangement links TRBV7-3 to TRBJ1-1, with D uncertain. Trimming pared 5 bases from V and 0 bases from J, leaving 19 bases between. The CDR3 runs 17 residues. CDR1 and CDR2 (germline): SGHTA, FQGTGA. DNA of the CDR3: TGTGCCAGCAGCCCACAAGGTGCAGGAGGGTTGAACACTGAAGCTTTCTTT. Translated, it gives CASSPQGAGGLNTEAFF.

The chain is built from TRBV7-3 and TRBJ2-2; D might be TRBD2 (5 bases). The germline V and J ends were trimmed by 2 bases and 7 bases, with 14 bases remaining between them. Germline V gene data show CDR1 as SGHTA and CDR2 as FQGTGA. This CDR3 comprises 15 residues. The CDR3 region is CASSLRPGRDGELFF. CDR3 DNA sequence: TGTGCCAGCAGCTTACGGCCGGGTCGGGACGGGGAGCTGTTTTTT.

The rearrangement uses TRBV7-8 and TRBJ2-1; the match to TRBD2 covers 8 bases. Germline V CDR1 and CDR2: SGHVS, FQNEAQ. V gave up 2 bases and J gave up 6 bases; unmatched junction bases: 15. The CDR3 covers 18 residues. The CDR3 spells CASSLRAGGQFLGNEQFF. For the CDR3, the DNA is TGTGCCAGCAGCTTAAGGGCGGGGGGCCAGTTTTTGGGCAATGAGCAGTTCTTC. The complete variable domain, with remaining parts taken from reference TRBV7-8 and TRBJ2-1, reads GAGVSQSPRYKVAKRGQDVALRCDPISGHVSLFWYQQALGQGPEFLTYFQNEAQLDKSGLPSDRFFAERPEGSVSTLKIQRTQQEDSAVYLCASSLRAGGQFLGNEQFFGPGTRLTVL.

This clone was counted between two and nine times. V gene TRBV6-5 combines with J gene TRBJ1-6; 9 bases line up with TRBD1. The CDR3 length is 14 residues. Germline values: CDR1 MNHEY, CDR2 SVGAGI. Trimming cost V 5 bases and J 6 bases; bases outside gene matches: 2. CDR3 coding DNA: TGTGCCAGCAGTCGACAGGGGGGTAATTCACCCCTCCACTTT. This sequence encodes CASSRQGGNSPLHF.

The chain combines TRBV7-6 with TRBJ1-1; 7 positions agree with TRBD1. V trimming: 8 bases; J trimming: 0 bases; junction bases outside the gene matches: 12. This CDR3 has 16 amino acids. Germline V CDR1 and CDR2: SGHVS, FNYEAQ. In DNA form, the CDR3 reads TGTGCCAGCCAGGACACATACAGGGGTATGAACACTGAAGCTTTCTTT. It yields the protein CASQDTYRGMNTEAFF.

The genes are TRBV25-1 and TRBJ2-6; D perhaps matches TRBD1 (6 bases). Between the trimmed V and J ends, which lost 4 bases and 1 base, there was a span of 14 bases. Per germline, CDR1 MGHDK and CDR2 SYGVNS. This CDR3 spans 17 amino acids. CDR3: CASSVEGVTSGANVLTF. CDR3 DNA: TGTGCCAGCAGTGTCGAGGGGGTGACGTCTGGGGCCAACGTCCTGACTTTC. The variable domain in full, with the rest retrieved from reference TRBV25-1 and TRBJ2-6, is EADIYQTPRYLVIGTGKKITLECSQTMGHDKMYWYQQDPGMELHLIHYSYGVNSTEKGDLSSESTVSRIRTEHFPLTLESARPSHTSQYLCASSVEGVTSGANVLTFGAGSRLTVL.

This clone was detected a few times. In DNA form, the CDR3 reads TGCGCCAGCAGCCAGGATAACAACGACGGGGGGAAACTGTTTTTT. This codes for CASSQDNNDGGKLFF. This rearrangement joins TRBV4-1 to TRBJ1-4; D is possibly TRBD1 (5 bases). Trimming left V 3 bases short and J 11 bases short, with 19 bases between. CDR1 MGHRA and CDR2 YSYEKL come from the germline V gene. The CDR3 is 15 amino acids.

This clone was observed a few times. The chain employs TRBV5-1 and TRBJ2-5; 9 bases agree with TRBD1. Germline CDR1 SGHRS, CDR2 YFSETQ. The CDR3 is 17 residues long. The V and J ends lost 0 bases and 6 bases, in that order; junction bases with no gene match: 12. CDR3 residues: CASSLERTGGVGKTQYF. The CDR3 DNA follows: TGCGCCAGCAGCTTGGAAAGAACAGGGGGCGTAGGAAAGACCCAGTACTTC.

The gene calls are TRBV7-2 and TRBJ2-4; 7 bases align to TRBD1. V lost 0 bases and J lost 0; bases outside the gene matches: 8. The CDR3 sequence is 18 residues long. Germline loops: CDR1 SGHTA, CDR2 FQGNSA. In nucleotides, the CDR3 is TGTGCCAGCAGCTTAGCAGGGACAGACCCTTTAGCCAAAAACATTCAGTACTTC. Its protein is CASSLAGTDPLAKNIQYF.